This TCR beta chain is from a study of T cells after yellow fever vaccination. Only a few counts were recorded for this clonotype. MiXCR was run by TCRdb on the 5' RACE reads, yielding one entry per CDR3 protein. The sample includes roughly 300,000 distinct CDR3 sequences, around 7% of them seen just once. Germline-derived CDR1 and CDR2 are LGHNA and YSLEER. CDR3 length equals 13 residues. V shed 0 bases and J shed 7 bases, with 6 bases lying between them. This specimen consisted of PBMCs, obtained roughly 46 days after the first yellow fever vaccination. The V call is TRBV4-3, the J call TRBJ2-2; D is undetermined. This TCR was recovered from a man between 18 and 35 years old who received the YFV17D yellow fever vaccine. CDR3 residues: CASSQDRSGELFF. The CDR3 DNA follows: TGCGCCAGCAGCCAAGATCGGAGCGGGGAGCTGTTTTTT.